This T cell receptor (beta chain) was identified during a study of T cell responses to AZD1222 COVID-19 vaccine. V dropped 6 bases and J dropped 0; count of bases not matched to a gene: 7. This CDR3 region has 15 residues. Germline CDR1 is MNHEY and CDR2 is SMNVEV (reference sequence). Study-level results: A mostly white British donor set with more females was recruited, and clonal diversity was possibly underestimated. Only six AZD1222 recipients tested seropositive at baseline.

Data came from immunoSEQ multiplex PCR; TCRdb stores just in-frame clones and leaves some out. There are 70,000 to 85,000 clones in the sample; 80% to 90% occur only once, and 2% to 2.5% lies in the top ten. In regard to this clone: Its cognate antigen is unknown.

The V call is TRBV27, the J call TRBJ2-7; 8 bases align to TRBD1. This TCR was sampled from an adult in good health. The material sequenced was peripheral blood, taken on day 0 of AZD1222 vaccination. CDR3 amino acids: CASSPDRVVSYEQYF. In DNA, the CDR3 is TGTGCCAGCAGCCCGGACAGGGTGGTCTCCTACGAGCAGTACTTC.